This T cell receptor beta chain was sequenced for a study of cytotoxic CD8 clonotypes in ibrutinib-treated CLL listed by TCRdb under 2021. Regarding the complete study: In this cohort, some 16 patients were treatment-naive and ten to twelve were relapsed/refractory, while some 18 had unmutated IGHV. Every sample from remission and from progressive disease was obtained while the patients were still on ibrutinib. Partial responses were observed in approximately 24 patients and complete responses in 2; after a median follow-up of around 68 months, remission was maintained in 15 or so patients and progression was observed in about twelve. Longitudinal samples were available for about 30% of the 86 trial participants. On average, each sample yielded 255,043 productive templates and about 100,000 productive rearrangements. Response samples were obtained after a median of roughly eleven months of treatment, with a range of roughly 6 to 36 months. Cryopreserved peripheral blood mononuclear cells were collected at three points: before therapy, at response, and at either sustained remission or disease progression. What the work shows at the level of the full study, not this receptor alone: An increase in clonality was observed at ibrutinib response, with clonality remaining stable during sustained remission and falling back toward baseline at progression. At baseline, clonality was higher than in age-matched healthy donors and showed a strong correlation with circulating CD8+ T-cell counts. Lymph node repertoires were not examined, and the timing of sampling was not matched between patients in sustained remission and those whose disease progressed. Public clonotypes were rare and either contracted or stayed stable during treatment, and the rise in clonality at ibrutinib response reflected the expansion of private clonotypes.

The time point tag for this specimen amounts to: approximately 2 years on ibrutinib. Around 2 micrograms of genomic DNA were extracted from cryopreserved PBMCs for TCR beta library preparation. Longitudinal blood samples from CLL patients on ibrutinib monotherapy underwent high-throughput TCR beta sequencing. The patients were enrolled in a single-center, open-label phase 2 trial of ibrutinib monotherapy. In the case of this clone: No antigen is known for it. Per-base quality was not reported, and no clone a single base away is much larger than it.

A MiSeq instrument was used for deep resolution sequencing, which targeted depths ranging from 1 in 1 million up to 1 in 200,000 T cells, with coverage averaging 10x for each clonotype. The immunoSEQ hsTCRB Kit was used to generate TCR beta libraries. The paper's processing steps were these. The data were analyzed with ImmunoSEQ Analyzer and ImmunoSEQ Data Assistant, and V, D and J gene assignments followed IMGT definitions. Clonality, which ranges from 0 to 1, was calculated as one minus the normalized Shannon entropy of productive rearrangement frequencies. Only overrepresented clonotypes making up at least 0.05% of each patient's repertoire were included in the public clonotype analysis. Approximately 13 age-matched healthy donor repertoires from immuneACCESS served as clonality controls. TCRdb obtained this table from immuneACCESS and retained in-frame rearrangements with V and J assigned. These tables miss some clones; where compared with another copy, unresolved V genes account for less than half of the shortfall, and the remainder is unexplained. The D gene and trimming were derived from the DNA, and the V and J assignments and clone size from that table. The sample yields approximately 53,000 clones; approximately 87% were counted once. The top ten clones comprise roughly 21% of the sample.

The V and J ends are trimmed by 8 bases and 2 bases, leaving 15 bases between them. The germline V gene yields MNHEY for CDR1 and SVGAGI for CDR2. Including the terminal cysteine and phenylalanine, the CDR3 comprises 14 residues. Only the CDR3 region is kept as DNA, spanning 42 bases read in frame from base 1. This TCR was recovered from a human donor with chronic lymphocytic leukemia. The sequenced sample was PBMCs, obtained after 24 months of ibrutinib treatment. This chain joins TRBV6-5 to TRBJ2-5; the D gene identity is not certain. CDR3 region: CASQALPLQETQYF. The DNA sequence reads TGTGCCAGCCAGGCTCTCCCCCTGCAAGAGACCCAGTACTTC.